These 8 T cell receptor beta chains came from one sample sequenced in a study of blood T cell repertoires in COVID-19 (dated by TCRdb to about 2020). Libraries were built with the immunoSEQ multiplex PCR assay. Entries here come from immuneACCESS through TCRdb and include only in-frame sequences with V and J called. Some clones fail to appear in such tables; in the studies checked, an unresolved V gene covers under half of the shortfall, and the cause of the remainder is unknown. In all, the sample holds fewer than 250,000 clones, and roughly 84% of those were seen once. About 10% of the sample comes from the top ten. The sequencing input was peripheral blood. These receptors all come from an elderly woman with COVID-19, enrolled during active disease.

V usage is TRBV3-1 (or the pseudogene TRBV3-2) and J usage is TRBJ1-2; 9 bases agree with TRBD1. This CDR3 comprises 17 residues. V shed 3 bases and J 2 bases; nucleotides not matched to a gene: 10. Germline loops: CDR1 LGHDT, CDR2 YNNKEL (reference sequence). CDR3 nucleotide sequence: TGTGCCAGCAGCCAGGGGACAGGGACCTCAGCAAACTATGGCTACACCTTC. This encodes CASSQGTGTSANYGYTF.

The rearrangement joins TRBV4-3 to TRBJ1-5, with a tentative D call TRBD1 (6 bases). The CDR3 sequence is 13 residues long. The V gene lost 4 bases and the J gene lost 4 bases, with 8 bases spanning the gap. Germline V CDR1 and CDR2: LGHNA, YSLEER. The CDR3 sequence is CASSPDRNQPQHF. CDR3 nucleotides: TGCGCCAGCAGCCCGGACAGAAATCAGCCCCAGCATTTT.

The rearrangement joins TRBV6-4 to TRBJ1-2, with 9 bases fitting TRBD1. With V trimmed by 2 bases and J by 1 base, 8 bases remained unmatched. This CDR3 comprises 17 residues. Germline loops: CDR1 MRHNA, CDR2 SNTAGT. In nucleotides, the CDR3 is TGTGCCAGCAGTGACAAAGGGACAGGGTTGAATAACTATGGCTACACCTTC. This translates into CASSDKGTGLNNYGYTF.

This clone occurred a few times. DNA for the CDR3: TGTGCCAGCACCGGACAGGGGTTCTCTGGAAACACCATATATTTT. Its translation: CASTGQGFSGNTIYF. V and J are TRBV3-1 (or the pseudogene TRBV3-2) and TRBJ1-3, with 9 nucleotides matching TRBD1. The CDR3 contains 15 residues. CDR1 LGHDT and CDR2 YNNKEL come from the germline V gene (reference sequence). With V trimmed by 7 bases and J by 0 bases, 4 bases remained unmatched.

The chain is built from TRBV5-8 and TRBJ1-1, with D maybe TRBD1 (6 bases). Germline V lookup: CDR1 SGHTS, CDR2 YDEGEE. This CDR3 is 19 amino acids long. V was cut by 1 base and J by 4 bases, with 26 bases left in between. The CDR3 sequence: CASSLYIRDTQRGSTEAFF. In DNA form, the CDR3 reads TGTGCCAGCAGCTTGTATATCCGGGACACGCAAAGGGGGAGCACTGAAGCTTTCTTT.

The chain links TRBV27 to TRBJ2-3; the match to TRBD2 covers 7 bases. Germline V gene data show CDR1 as MNHEY and CDR2 as SMNVEV (reference sequence). Unmatched junction bases numbered 6, after V lost 5 bases and J lost 7 bases. This CDR3 is 13 amino acids long. CDR3 sequence (DNA): TGTGCCAGCAGTCCTTCCGGGGGGAATACGCAGTATTTT. Protein product: CASSPSGGNTQYF.

CDR3 nucleotide sequence: TGTGCCAGCAGTAACGGACAGGGAAGTTACAATGAGCAGTTCTTC. Residues: CASSNGQGSYNEQFF. The V gene is TRBV6-6, the J gene TRBJ2-1, with TRBD1 identical over 8 bases. Germline loops: CDR1 MNHNY, CDR2 SVGAGI (reference sequence). CDR3 length: 15 amino acids. V shed 5 bases, J shed 4 bases, and the junction held 7 bases outside the gene matches.

This clone appeared once. The chain links TRBV29-1 to TRBJ1-4; 9 bases map to TRBD1. The CDR3 length is 14 residues. CDR1 is SQVTM and CDR2 is ANQGSEA in the germline V gene. The trim removed 4 bases at V and 8 bases at J, leaving 8 bases unmatched. The CDR3 sequence: CSVVLQGAREKLFF. The CDR3 DNA is TGCAGCGTTGTCCTACAGGGGGCAAGGGAAAAACTGTTTTTT.